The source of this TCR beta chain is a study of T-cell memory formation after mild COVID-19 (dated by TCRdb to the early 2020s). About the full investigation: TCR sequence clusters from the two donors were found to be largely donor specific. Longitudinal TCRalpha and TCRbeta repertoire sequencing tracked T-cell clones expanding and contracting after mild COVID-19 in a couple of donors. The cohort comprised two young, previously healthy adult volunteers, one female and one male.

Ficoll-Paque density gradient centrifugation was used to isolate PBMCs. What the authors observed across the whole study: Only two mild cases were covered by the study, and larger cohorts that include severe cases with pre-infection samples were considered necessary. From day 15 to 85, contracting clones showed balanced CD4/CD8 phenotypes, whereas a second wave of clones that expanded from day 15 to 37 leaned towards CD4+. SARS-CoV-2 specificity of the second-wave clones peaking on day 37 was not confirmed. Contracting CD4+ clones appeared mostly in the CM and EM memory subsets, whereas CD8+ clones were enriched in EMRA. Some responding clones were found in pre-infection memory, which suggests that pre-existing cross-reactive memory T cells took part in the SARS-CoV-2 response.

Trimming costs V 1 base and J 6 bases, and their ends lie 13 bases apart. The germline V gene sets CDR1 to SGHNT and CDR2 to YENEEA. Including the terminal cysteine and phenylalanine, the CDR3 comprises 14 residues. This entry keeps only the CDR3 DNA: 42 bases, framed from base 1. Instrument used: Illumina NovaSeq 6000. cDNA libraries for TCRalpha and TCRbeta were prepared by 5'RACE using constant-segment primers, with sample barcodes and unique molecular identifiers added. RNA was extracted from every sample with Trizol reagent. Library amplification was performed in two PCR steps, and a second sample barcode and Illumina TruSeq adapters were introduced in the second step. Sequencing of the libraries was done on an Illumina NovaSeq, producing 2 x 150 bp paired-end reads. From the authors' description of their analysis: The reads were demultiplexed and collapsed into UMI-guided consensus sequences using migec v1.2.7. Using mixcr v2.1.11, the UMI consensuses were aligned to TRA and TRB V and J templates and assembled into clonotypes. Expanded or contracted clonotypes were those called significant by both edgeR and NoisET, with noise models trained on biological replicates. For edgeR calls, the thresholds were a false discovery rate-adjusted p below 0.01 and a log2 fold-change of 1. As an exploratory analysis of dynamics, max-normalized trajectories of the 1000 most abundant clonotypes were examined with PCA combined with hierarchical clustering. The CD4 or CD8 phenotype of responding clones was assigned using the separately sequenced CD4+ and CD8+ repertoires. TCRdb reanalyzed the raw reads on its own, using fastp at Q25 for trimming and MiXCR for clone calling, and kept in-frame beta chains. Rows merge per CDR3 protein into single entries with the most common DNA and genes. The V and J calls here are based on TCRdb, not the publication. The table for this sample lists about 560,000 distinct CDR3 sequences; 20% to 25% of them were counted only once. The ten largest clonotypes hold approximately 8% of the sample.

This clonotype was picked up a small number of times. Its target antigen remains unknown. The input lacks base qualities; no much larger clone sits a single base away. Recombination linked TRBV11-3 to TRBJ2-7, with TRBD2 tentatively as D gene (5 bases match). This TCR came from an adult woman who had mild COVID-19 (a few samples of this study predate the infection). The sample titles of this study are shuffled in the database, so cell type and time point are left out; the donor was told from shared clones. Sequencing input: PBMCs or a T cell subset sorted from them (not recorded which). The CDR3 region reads CASSLATGSGEQYF. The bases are TGTGCCAGCAGCTTAGCGACGGGAAGTGGCGAGCAGTACTTC.